The 22 T cell receptor beta chains given below trace back to one sample, sequenced in a study of cytomegalovirus exposure and HLA in healthy donors (dated by TCRdb to about 2017). Receptors were amplified or captured by the immunoSEQ multiplex PCR assay. For the multiplex PCR, a mixture combining 60 forward primers for TCR Vbeta segments and 13 reverse primers for TCR Jbeta segments was used. TCRdb took over this immuneACCESS table, retaining in-frame rearrangements with V and J assigned. Such tables are incomplete; in checked studies, under half of the missing clones stem from an unresolved V gene, and the remainder is unexplained. This sample has approximately 180,000 clones in its table, and over 70% of those were observed once. The ten largest clones take up 3.7% of the sample. Sequenced material: PBMCs. All receptors come from an older woman in good health and CMV-seropositive.

The V and J genes are TRBV9 and TRBJ2-3; no definite D call. There are 15 residues in the CDR3. Per the germline V gene, CDR1 is SGDLS and CDR2 is YYNGEE. V dropped 0 bases and J dropped 1 base, with 9 bases sitting between them. CDR3 protein: CASSVEWAGTDTQYF. CDR3 nucleotide sequence: TGTGCCAGCAGCGTAGAATGGGCAGGCACAGATACGCAGTATTTT.

The V gene is TRBV4-3, the J gene TRBJ1-1; D remains unclear. CDR3 length: 12 residues. The V end lost 1 base, the J end lost 8 bases, and 8 bases lay between the germline ends. The V gene's germline CDR1 is LGHNA and CDR2 YSLEER. CDR3 nucleotide sequence: TGCGCCAGCAGCCAAGCGGGTGGGGAAGCTTTCTTT. Its protein is CASSQAGGEAFF.

Points on this clone: This likely comes from a read error, as the CDR3 has no conserved phenylalanine or tryptophan at its end. The CDR3 sequence: CASSIQGLNTEAFS. CDR3 DNA sequence: TGTGCCAGCAGCATACAGGGGCTGAACACTGAAGCTTTCTCT. This chain uses TRBV7-3 with TRBJ1-1; 7 bases are shared with TRBD1. The CDR3 is 14 amino acids. Germline V lookup: CDR1 SGHTA, CDR2 FQGTGA. The junction had 3 bases not matched to a gene; V was cut back by 5 bases and J by 0 bases.

The rearrangement joins TRBV30 to TRBJ2-7; tentative D call: TRBD2 (6 bases). V was pared by 3 bases and J by 3 bases, with 9 bases between. In germline, CDR1 is GTSNPN, CDR2 SVGIG (reference sequence). The CDR3 spans 12 residues. The CDR3 spells CAWRTGVYEQYF. CDR3 DNA sequence: TGTGCCTGGAGAACGGGGGTCTACGAGCAGTACTTC.

This clone has a single count. The genes are TRBV5-6 and TRBJ2-3; TRBD1 is a possible D gene (6 bases). The CDR3 runs 13 residues. Germline CDR1 reads SGHDT; CDR2 reads YYEEEE. Trimming left V 4 bases short and J 2 bases short, with 8 bases between. CDR3 nucleotide sequence: TGTGCCAGCAGCAGACAGGTCACAGATACGCAGTATTTT. It specifies CASSRQVTDTQYF.

This chain connects TRBV28 to TRBJ2-5; 8 nucleotides align to TRBD1. Looked up from germline, CDR1 is MDHEN and CDR2 is SYDVKM. V lost 5 bases to trimming and J lost 3 bases; unmatched junction nucleotides: 17. This CDR3 comprises 18 residues. The CDR3 reads CASSRFWTLTGEKETQYF. The CDR3 bases are TGTGCCAGCAGTCGATTCTGGACCTTGACAGGGGAGAAAGAGACCCAGTACTTC.

The chain links TRBV6-1 to TRBJ2-7, with 9 bases identical to TRBD2. CDR3 length equals 14 residues. Trimming took 5 bases from V and 4 from J; bases not matched to a gene: 6. Germline values: CDR1 MNHNS, CDR2 SASEGT. The CDR3 loop is CASSFSGGAYEQYF. CDR3 DNA: TGTGCCAGCAGTTTTAGCGGGGGTGCATACGAGCAGTACTTC.

The genes are TRBV5-1 and TRBJ1-1; D is undetermined. V lost 4 bases and J 6 bases, leaving 10 bases between the germline ends. In germline, CDR1 is SGHRS, CDR2 YFSETQ. CDR3 length: 12 residues. CDR3 sequence (DNA): TGCGCCAGCAGCCTCCCAAACTCTGAAGCTTTCTTT. Amino acid sequence: CASSLPNSEAFF.

The CDR3 DNA is TGTGCCAGCTCACGAAAGCGGGGGAGATCTAGCACAGATACGCAGTATTTT. Protein sequence: CASSRKRGRSSTDTQYF. The genes are TRBV18 and TRBJ2-3, with TRBD2 matching over 8 bases. The CDR3 consists of 17 residues. Germline assignment: CDR1 KGHSH and CDR2 LQKENI. V lost 4 bases to trimming and J lost 0 bases; unmatched junction nucleotides: 9.

In this sample, this clone turned up once. The chain is built from TRBV2 and TRBJ2-7; no firm D call. There are 11 residues in the CDR3. Germline CDR1 SNHLY, CDR2 FYNNEI. The V end was cut by 7 bases, the J end by 3 bases, with 7 bases between. The CDR3 protein is CASMADYEQYF. The CDR3 nucleotides read TGTGCCAGCATGGCAGACTACGAGCAGTACTTC.

The chain is built from TRBV6-5 and TRBJ2-7; TRBD1 aligns across 8 bases. After removal of 6 bases from V and 4 bases from J, the junction contained 5 bases not matched to a gene. The CDR3 runs to 13 residues. Germline V CDR1 and CDR2: MNHEY, SVGAGI. Here the CDR3 DNA reads TGTGCCAGCAGACGGGACAGGTTGTACGAGCAGTACTTC. It codes for CASRRDRLYEQYF.

This clone came up once. The genes are TRBV21-1 and TRBJ2-5; the table's D call, TRBD1, was not checked against the DNA. TRBV21-1 is a known pseudogene. CDR3 length: 16 residues. CDR3 protein: CASSKLGQEAGETQYF. For the CDR3, the DNA is TGTGCCAGCAGCAAGTTGGGACAGGAGGCAGGGGAGACCCAGTACTTC.

The rearrangement links TRBV7-9 to TRBJ2-1; unclear D gene. Trimming left V 2 bases short and J 6 bases short, with 14 bases between. CDR3 length: 15 residues. Germline CDR1 reads SEHNR; CDR2 reads FQNEAQ (reference sequence). In DNA, the CDR3 is TGTGCCAGCAGCTTAAAGCGCCTAAACCCCAATGAGCAGTTCTTC. It translates to CASSLKRLNPNEQFF.

The chain joins TRBV12-5 to TRBJ1-3, with 9 positions matching TRBD1. V lost 2 bases and J lost 0; bases outside the gene matches: 8. Germline V CDR1 and CDR2: LGHNT, FRNRAP. The CDR3 spans 18 residues. In nucleotides, the CDR3 is TGTGCTAGTGGTTTGTTGAGGACAGGGGACTTCTCTGGAAACACCATATATTTT. This sequence encodes CASGLLRTGDFSGNTIYF.

The chain carries TRBV5-3 and TRBJ2-7; 7 bases are shared with TRBD1. TRBV5-3 falls under the ORF class, with uncertain function. Germline trimming cut 5 bases from V and 4 bases from J; bases unmatched to any gene: 12. This CDR3 spans 15 amino acids. This chain's CDR3 is CARRSSVGGCYEQYF. The CDR3 nucleotides read TGTGCCAGAAGATCCTCTGTAGGGGGCTGTTACGAGCAGTACTTC.

This clone was found a few times. CDR3 DNA: TGTGCCAGCAGCCCCTCGACAGGGGACCCCAACGTCCTGACTTTC. This gives the protein CASSPSTGDPNVLTF. The rearrangement links TRBV9 to TRBJ2-6, with 8 positions matching TRBD1. With 4 bases clipped from V and 8 bases from J, the junction kept 8 bases outside the gene matches. Germline loops: CDR1 SGDLS, CDR2 YYNGEE. The CDR3 length is 15 residues.

V usage is TRBV28 and J usage is TRBJ1-6; D possibly corresponds to TRBD1 (5 bases). This CDR3 spans 15 amino acids. The V end was cut by 5 bases, the J end by 9 bases, with 17 bases between. Germline assignment: CDR1 MDHEN and CDR2 SYDVKM. Written as DNA, the CDR3 is TGTGCCAGCAGTGTTGCGGGACTTTCCAGTTCACCCCTCCACTTT. Translated: CASSVAGLSSSPLHF.

The rearrangement links TRBV5-6 to TRBJ1-4; maybe TRBD1 (6 bases). This CDR3 contains 15 residues. V was clipped by 2 bases and J by 9 bases, with 17 bases between them. CDR1 SGHDT and CDR2 YYEEEE come from the germline V gene. CDR3 loop: CASSFRTGTPKKLFF. Here the CDR3 DNA reads TGTGCCAGCAGCTTCCGAACCGGGACACCGAAAAAACTGTTTTTT. The full variable domain, its missing parts supplied by reference TRBV5-6 and TRBJ1-4, is DAGVTQSPTHLIKTRGQQVTLRCSPKSGHDTVSWYQQALGQGPQFIFQYYEEEERQRGNFPDRFSGHQFPNYSSELNVNALLLGDSALYLCASSFRTGTPKKLFFGSGTQLSVL.

This clone was counted once. This chain uses TRBV29-1 with TRBJ2-5, with 7 bases that match TRBD2. The germline V gene encodes CDR1 SQVTM and CDR2 ANQGSEA. The CDR3 has 16 residues. Trimming took 5 bases from V and 0 from J; bases not matched to a gene: 12. The CDR3 reads CSVPRRAGTYQETQYF. The CDR3 region has the DNA TGCAGCGTTCCTAGGAGAGCGGGAACGTACCAAGAGACCCAGTACTTC.

J is TRBJ2-1 and V is TRBV6-1; D may be TRBD2 (5 bases). This CDR3 comprises 14 residues. The germline V and J ends were trimmed by 3 bases and 8 bases, with 14 bases remaining between them. CDR1 is MNHNS and CDR2 is SASEGT in the germline V gene. CDR3 loop: CASSDPLASYEQFF. CDR3 in DNA: TGTGCCAGCAGTGATCCCCTAGCAAGCTATGAGCAGTTCTTC.

V is TRBV5-1 and J is TRBJ2-7; 9 bases match TRBD1. The trim removed 3 bases at V and 0 bases at J, leaving 4 bases unmatched. The V gene's germline CDR1 is SGHRS and CDR2 YFSETQ. This CDR3 is 15 amino acids long. CDR3 amino acids: CASSSDRGLSYEQYF. The CDR3 nucleotides read TGCGCCAGCAGCTCGGACAGGGGCCTCTCCTACGAGCAGTACTTC.

This clone was detected a few times. The chain combines TRBV10-3 with TRBJ2-6, with TRBD1 identical over 7 bases. Germline assignment: CDR1 ENHRY and CDR2 SYGVKD. V shed 6 bases, J shed 2 bases, and the junction held 4 bases outside the gene matches. The CDR3 consists of 15 residues. The CDR3 DNA sequence: TGTGCCATCAGAGGAACAGGGGCTGGGGCCAACGTCCTGACTTTC. This gives the protein CAIRGTGAGANVLTF.